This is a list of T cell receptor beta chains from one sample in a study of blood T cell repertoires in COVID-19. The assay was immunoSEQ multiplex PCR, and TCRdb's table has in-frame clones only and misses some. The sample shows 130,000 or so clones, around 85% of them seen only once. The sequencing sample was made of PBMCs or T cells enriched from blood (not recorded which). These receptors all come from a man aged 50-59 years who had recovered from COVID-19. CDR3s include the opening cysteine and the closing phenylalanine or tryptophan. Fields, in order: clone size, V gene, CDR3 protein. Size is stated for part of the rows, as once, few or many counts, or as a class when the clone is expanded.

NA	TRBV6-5	CASSPPQEYTEAFF
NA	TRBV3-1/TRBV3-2	CASSQATGWLDTQYF
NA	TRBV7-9	CASSFGGAPEAFF
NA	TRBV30	CAWKVQGQETQYF
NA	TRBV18	CASSPLARFLYGYTF
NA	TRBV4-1	CASSQGSVRGTGNTIYF
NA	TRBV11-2	CASSPRGQQETQYF
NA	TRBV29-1	CSVEFQSGNTIYF
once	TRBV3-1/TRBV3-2	CASSHRTSGFANTGELFF
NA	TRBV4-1	CASSQDLTSGQILNEQFF
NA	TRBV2	CASTSPGDWGYNEQFF
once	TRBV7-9	CASSLGQGGQPQHF
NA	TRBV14	CASSQKPPGQGYNEQFF
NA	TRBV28	CASSPRTGSYEQYF
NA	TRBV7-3	CASSQAWSYNEQFF
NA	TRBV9	CASSVQGQNEQFF
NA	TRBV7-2	CASSLVAGGVQPQHF